Below are 22 T cell receptor beta chains sequenced from a single sample in a study of blood T cells in healthy people across ages. Sample-barcoded 5' priming and a J-beta primer mix drove a second PCR of 7 to 11 cycles. From the 5' RACE reads, TCRdb called clonotypes with MiXCR, one entry per CDR3 protein. The sample has around 870,000 distinct CDR3 sequences; around 26% are singletons. Sequencing input: blood. These receptor sequences come from a woman of 80 years or more in good health.

Notes on this clonotype: Given a much more abundant clone one base away, this may be a read error. V and J are TRBV20-1 and TRBJ2-5; D call uncertain. Trimming pared 2 bases from V and 9 bases from J, leaving 10 bases between. This CDR3 region has 11 residues. CDR1 is DFQATT, CDR2 SNEGSKA, per germline (reference sequence). The CDR3, as DNA: TGCAGTGCTAGAAGATCTGAGGCCCAGTACTTC. Its translation: CSARRSEAQYF.

Of note for this clonotype: This sequence may be a read error, since a much larger clone differs from it by one base. The chain recombines TRBV6-2 or TRBV6-3 with TRBJ1-5; D possibly corresponds to TRBD1 (6 bases). CDR1 MNHEY and CDR2 SVGEGT come from the germline V gene. This CDR3 has 14 amino acids. The CDR3 reads CANSPGGANQPQHF. The CDR3 bases are TGTGCCAACAGTCCCGGGGGGGCCAATCAGCCCCAGCATTTT.

Concerning this clonotype itself: This may come from a read error, since a much larger clone is one base off. The V call is TRBV20-1, the J call TRBJ2-5, with 9 positions matching TRBD2. V trimming: 2 bases; J trimming: 11 bases; junction bases outside the gene matches: 3. The CDR3 has 11 residues. Germline V CDR1 and CDR2: DFQATT, SNEGSKA (reference sequence). CDR3 coding DNA: TGCAGTGCTAGAACTAGCGGGCAGCAGTACTTC. Translated, it gives CSARTSGQQYF.

The rearrangement joins TRBV2 to TRBJ2-7; D possibly uses TRBD1 or TRBD2 (6 bases each). The end of the DNA fits TRBJ2-5 better, so the J call may be wrong. Germline CDR1 reads SNHLY; CDR2 reads FYNNEI. CDR3 length: 15 residues. The CDR3: CASSPSLAGEETQYF. The DNA for the CDR3 is TGTGCCAGCAGTCCATCACTAGCAGGGGAAGAGACCCAGTACTTC.

The table lists this clonotype with many counts. The chain employs TRBV5-5 and TRBJ2-1, with 9 bases lining up with TRBD1. V shed 0 bases and J 3 bases; nucleotides not matched to a gene: 1. CDR1 SGHKS and CDR2 YYEKEE come from the germline V gene (reference sequence). The CDR3 consists of 15 residues. The CDR3, as DNA: TGTGCCAGCAGCTTGGAGGGACAGGGCTACAATGAGCAGTTCTTC. Translation: CASSLEGQGYNEQFF.

Remarks on this clonotype: This may come from a read error, since a much larger clone is one base off. The chain carries TRBV20-1 and TRBJ2-5; a possible D gene is TRBD2 (6 bases). Germline CDR1 and CDR2: DFQATT and SNEGSKA (reference sequence). The CDR3 is 13 amino acids. Here the CDR3 DNA reads TGCGGTGCTAGAAGACGAGCGGGAGAGACCCAGTACTTC. It is translated as CGARRRAGETQYF.

This clonotype has ten or more counts. The V and J genes are TRBV7-9 and TRBJ1-1, with TRBD1 matching over 7 bases. V was pared by 7 bases and J by 3 bases, with 14 bases of the junction left unmatched. The CDR3 runs 16 residues. Germline CDR1 is SEHNR and CDR2 is FQNEAQ (reference sequence). CDR3 protein: CASNFGRFQGDTEAFF. The CDR3 DNA reads TGTGCCAGCAACTTCGGAAGGTTTCAGGGGGACACTGAAGCTTTCTTT.

There are many counts of this clonotype. The chain uses TRBV7-2 and TRBJ1-5; 8 bases align to TRBD1. V lost 5 bases and J lost 2; bases outside the gene matches: 8. The CDR3 is 16 amino acids. Looked up from germline, CDR1 is SGHTA and CDR2 is FQGNSA. The chain's CDR3 is CASSRKTGEGNQPQHF. The CDR3 DNA reads as TGTGCCAGCAGCCGTAAGACAGGGGAAGGCAATCAGCCCCAGCATTTT.

As to this clonotype: This may be a read error, as it is one base from a much larger clone. The chain uses TRBV7-2 and TRBJ2-1; D is unclear. The CDR3 runs to 13 residues. CDR1 and CDR2 from the germline V gene are SGHTA and FQGNSA. Trimming took off 1 base at V and 9 bases at J, with 10 bases between the two ends. CDR3 DNA: TGTGCCAGCAGCTTAGTTCGAGTAGGTGAGCAGTTCTTC. Residues: CASSLVRVGEQFF.

The chain couples TRBV7-2 to TRBJ2-1, with TRBD2 identical over 7 bases. Germline CDR1 reads SGHTA; CDR2 reads FQGNSA. The CDR3 runs to 15 residues. Losses at the gene ends were 2 bases for V and 3 bases for J; bases not matched to a gene: 4. The CDR3 region is CASSLFLADYNEQFF. The CDR3 DNA is TGTGCCAGCAGCTTATTTCTAGCGGACTACAATGAGCAGTTCTTC.

This clonotype occurred a few times. V gene TRBV14 combines with J gene TRBJ1-6, with D unclear. The CDR3 covers 13 residues. V lost 4 bases to trimming and J lost 8 bases, with 9 bases between them. Germline-derived CDR1 and CDR2 are SGHDN and FVKESK. The CDR3 DNA follows: TGTGCCAGCAGCCTTTATCAGGATTCACCCCTCCACTTT. This gives the protein CASSLYQDSPLHF.

This clonotype appeared a few times. The chain couples TRBV4-3 to TRBJ1-4; D is unresolved. V was trimmed by 2 bases and J by 8 bases, leaving 9 bases between them. There are 13 residues in the CDR3. From germline, CDR1 is LGHNA and CDR2 YSLEER. CDR3 protein: CASSQRVGEKLFF. CDR3 coding DNA: TGCGCCAGCAGCCAAAGGGTTGGGGAAAAACTGTTTTTT.

This clonotype was seen repeatedly, ten times or more. The CDR3 nucleotides read TGTGCCATCAGGCCCACAGGGCCCGACGAGCAGTACTTC. Encoded protein: CAIRPTGPDEQYF. This chain uses TRBV10-3 with TRBJ2-7, with D possibly being TRBD1 (6 bases). V was shortened by 6 bases and J by 5 bases, with 14 bases between the two germline ends. Germline V CDR1 and CDR2: ENHRY, SYGVKD. This CDR3 spans 13 amino acids.

Worth noting for this clonotype: An end of the junction does not agree with germline; a read error may underlie this. This chain joins TRBV3-1 and TRBJ1-2; TRBD1 matches at 7 bases. CDR1 and CDR2 (germline): LGHDT, YNNKEL (reference sequence). This CDR3 is built from 15 residues. The CDR3 DNA reads as TGTGCCAGCAGTCGAGGGACAGCAGCTAACTATAGCTACACCTTC. This gives the protein CASSRGTAANYSYTF.

This clonotype was seen repeatedly, ten times or more. The chain couples TRBV27 to TRBJ2-3; D call uncertain. The germline CDR1 and CDR2 sequences are MNHEY and SMNVEV (reference sequence). This CDR3 has 14 residues. The V end was cut by 5 bases, the J end by 3 bases, with 12 bases between. The CDR3 is CASSAPSGTDTQYF. DNA for the CDR3: TGTGCCAGCAGTGCTCCCTCTGGGACAGATACGCAGTATTTT.

V and J are TRBV12-3 or TRBV12-4 and TRBJ2-3; the match to TRBD1 covers 7 bases. Trimming took 7 bases from V and 4 from J; bases not matched to a gene: 8. The CDR3 extends over 14 amino acids. The CDR3 is CASNDRVRADTQYF. CDR3 nucleotides: TGTGCCAGCAACGACAGGGTACGCGCAGATACGCAGTATTTT.

Concerning this clonotype: A read error may produce the germline difference seen at one junction end. This chain links TRBV10-3 with TRBJ1-1; D perhaps matches TRBD1 (5 bases). CDR1 ENHRY and CDR2 SYGVKD come from the germline V gene. The CDR3 contains 16 residues. The CDR3 protein is CAISERGTGGNSEAFF. CDR3 nucleotide sequence: TGTGCCATCAGTGAGAGGGGAACAGGAGGGAACTCTGAAGCTTTCTTT.

Comments on this clonotype: The CDR3 end shows no conserved phenylalanine or tryptophan, and so a read error is likely. As DNA, the CDR3 is TGTGCCACCAGCAGAGGTCTAGCGGGGGGGAGCTCCTACGAGCAGTACTTA. It yields the protein CATSRGLAGGSSYEQYL. The V and J genes are TRBV15 and TRBJ2-7, with 12 bases identical to TRBD2. CDR1 is LNHNV and CDR2 is YYDKDF in the germline V gene (reference sequence). This CDR3 has 17 residues. Trimming at V came to 1 base and at J to 0 bases, leaving 4 bases not matched to a gene.

The sample holds many counts of this clonotype. This sequence joins TRBV18 and TRBJ2-5; possibly TRBD1 for D (6 bases). Trimming removed 4 bases at V and 1 base at J, with 13 bases between. Germline lookup yields CDR1 KGHSH and CDR2 LQKENI. This CDR3 comprises 15 residues. The CDR3 bases are TGTGCCAGCTCACAGACCAGGGGAGCCCAAGAGACCCAGTACTTC. It yields the protein CASSQTRGAQETQYF.

V and J are TRBV5-1 and TRBJ2-7; 10 nucleotides agree with TRBD2. The germline V gene encodes CDR1 SGHRS and CDR2 YFSETQ. CDR3 length equals 15 residues. V lost 3 bases and J lost 5; bases outside the gene matches: 8. The CDR3 region has the DNA TGCGCCAGCAGCTGGGGGAGCGGGGGGGCCAACGAGCAGTACTTC. Its translation is CASSWGSGGANEQYF.

This clonotype showed up many times. The V call is TRBV7-2, the J call TRBJ2-7; D is undetermined. CDR1 and CDR2 (germline): SGHTA, FQGNSA. Between the trimmed V and J ends, which lost 2 bases and 4 bases, there was a span of 12 bases. The CDR3 runs 14 residues. The CDR3 protein is CASSLLGFGYEQYF. In DNA, the CDR3 is TGTGCCAGCAGCTTACTTGGCTTTGGGTACGAGCAGTACTTC.

The V and J genes are TRBV7-2 and TRBJ2-7; 9 bases agree with TRBD2. The tail of the sequence fits TRBJ2-5 better, so the J call may be wrong. Germline V lookup: CDR1 SGHTA, CDR2 FQGNSA. The CDR3 contains 17 residues. The CDR3 loop is CASSSSGGTYRSETQYF. The CDR3 nucleotides read TGTGCCAGCAGCTCGAGCGGGGGGACATATCGGTCAGAGACCCAGTACTTC.